This note documents a single T cell receptor (beta chain) sequence. No antigen is known for it. The sample is drawn from a study of PD-1 blockade in classical Hodgkin lymphoma. Profiled with immunoSEQ multiplex PCR; TCRdb holds only in-frame clones, not every one. The sample has 4,000 to 5,000 clones; more than 70% are singletons. Relapses following autologous stem cell transplantation were seen in all patients, with brentuximab vedotin exposure varying. Using magnetic negative selection, the CD4+ T cells were separated out of thawed PBMCs. Study conclusions and caveats: Before treatment, complete responders showed about the same diversity as newly diagnosed patients. Diversity in CD4+ TCRs, unlike that measured in CD8+ TCRs, had risen significantly by C4D1. A reduction in baseline TCR diversity was reportedly seen in newly diagnosed patients relative to healthy donors. What drove the repertoire differences, possibly disease activity or prior therapy, has not been defined.

In germline, CDR1 is MNHNY, CDR2 SVGAGI (reference sequence). The CDR3 has 15 amino acids. The ends were cut back, 6 bases at V and 0 bases at J, with 12 bases in the middle. This sequence joins TRBV6-6 and TRBJ1-3; maybe TRBD1 (5 bases). Sequencing was performed on CD4+ T cells from blood, taken at baseline. This receptor was obtained from a human donor with classical Hodgkin lymphoma. The CDR3 spells CASRPDSFSGNTIYF. In DNA form, the CDR3 reads TGTGCCAGCAGACCCGACAGCTTCTCTGGAAACACCATATATTTT.